This TCR beta chain derives from a study of T cells in Graves' hyperthyroidism and ophthalmopathy. Whole-study context: Peripheral blood was taken when the disease was first diagnosed, before any treatment began.

Under 3 months was the duration of disease in ophthalmopathy patients, who also had a Clinical Activity Score of at least 3 and a NOSPECS grade of at least 4. The study's findings and limits: Model predictions of ophthalmopathy came a median around 7.1 months before onset.

Amplification of TCR beta CDR3 regions was performed using RNA transcripts as template. With the HTBI primer set, the TCR CDR3 went through a first round of RT-PCR. TCRdb recomputed calls from the multiplex PCR reads with MiXCR, one row per CDR3 protein. Among about 640,000 distinct CDR3 sequences listed, under 25% were seen once. This clonotype was counted ten times or more. Its antigen remains unidentified. The junction had 13 bases not matched to a gene; V was cut back by 7 bases and J by 6 bases. In germline, CDR1 is MDHEN, CDR2 SYDVKM. CDR3 size: 15 residues. The TCR sequence derives from a man younger than 45 with Graves' ophthalmopathy. The chain recombines TRBV28 with TRBJ1-1; 8 nucleotides line up with TRBD1. The sequenced sample was blood. The CDR3 nucleotides are TGTGCCAGCAAGAGTCTCGGACAGGGTGGCGCTGAAGCTTTCTTT. This translates into CASKSLGQGGAEAFF.